The table lists the clone carrying this TCR beta chain with a few counts. TCRdb passed the 5' RACE reads through MiXCR, listing each CDR3 protein once. The top ten clones hold approximately 3.5% of a sample with about 250,000 distinct CDR3 sequences, over 15% of them seen once. This sample stems from a study of T-cell memory formation after mild COVID-19. The CDR3 runs 15 residues. Germline V lookup: CDR1 SGHTA, CDR2 FQGNSA. Trimming removed 6 bases from V and 3 bases from J; junction bases left unmatched: 7. The sample was PBMCs or a T cell subset sorted from them (not recorded which). The TCR originated in a man aged 18 to 30 who had mild COVID-19 (a few samples of this study predate the infection). Cell type and time point are not known. The rearrangement joins TRBV7-2 to TRBJ1-5; 8 nucleotides match TRBD1. The CDR3 here is CASRPGTGVNQPQHF. The CDR3 nucleotides are TGTGCCAGCAGGCCCGGGACAGGCGTCAATCAGCCCCAGCATTTT.